These 17 T cell receptor beta chains came from one sample sequenced in a study of blood T cell repertoires in COVID-19. Using immunoSEQ multiplex PCR, the repertoire was profiled, and TCRdb retains in-frame clones only, with some absent. The data show 150,000 to 200,000 clones, approximately 90% seen once. Sequencing was carried out using peripheral blood. The receptors stem from a man in his forties with active or convalescent COVID-19.

This chain links TRBV7-9 with TRBJ1-1; unclear D gene. CDR1 is SEHNR and CDR2 is FQNEAQ in the germline V gene (reference sequence). The CDR3 is 12 residues long. Trimming pared 5 bases from V and 0 bases from J, leaving 4 bases between. The CDR3 here is CASSVMNTEAFF. CDR3 nucleotides: TGTGCCAGCAGCGTCATGAACACTGAAGCTTTCTTT. The variable domain in full, with the rest retrieved from reference TRBV7-9 and TRBJ1-1, is DTGVSQNPRHKITKRGQNVTFRCDPISEHNRLYWYRQTLGQGPEFLTYFQNEAQLEKSRLLSDRFSAERPKGSFSTLEIQRTEQGDSAMYLCASSVMNTEAFFGQGTRLTVV.

The chain joins TRBV18 to TRBJ2-7; TRBD2 aligns across 8 bases. With V trimmed by 0 bases and J by 0 bases, 19 bases remained unmatched. Germline lookup yields CDR1 KGHSH and CDR2 LQKENI. The CDR3 length is 21 residues. The CDR3 region has the DNA TGTGCCAGCTCACCACCTCTGCGTAATTCCGGGAGGGGCAGAAGCTCCTACGAGCAGTACTTC. It encodes CASSPPLRNSGRGRSSYEQYF.

This clone was counted only a few times. The chain couples TRBV5-1 to TRBJ1-3, with TRBD1 identical over 8 bases. The ends lost 5 bases at V and 2 bases at J; junction bases unmatched: 3. Germline-derived CDR1 and CDR2 are SGHRS and YFSETQ. CDR3 length equals 14 residues. Here the CDR3 DNA reads TGCGCCAGCAGTCAGGACAGGGCTGGAAACACCATATATTTT. The encoded protein is CASSQDRAGNTIYF.

The rearrangement uses TRBV7-2 and TRBJ1-6; D unresolved. There are 16 residues in the CDR3. Germline CDR1 SGHTA, CDR2 FQGNSA. V was pared by 5 bases and J by 9 bases, with 20 bases between. CDR3 amino acids: CASSERDWYARSPLHF. DNA of the CDR3: TGTGCCAGCAGCGAGAGAGATTGGTACGCCCGTTCACCCCTCCACTTT.

The genes are TRBV5-4 and TRBJ2-1, with D possibly TRBD2 on 7 matching bases. V was cut by 2 bases and J by 12 bases, with 18 bases left in between. This CDR3 is 14 amino acids long. CDR1 is SGHNT, CDR2 YYREEE, per germline (reference sequence). The CDR3 region is CASSFGSERGGQFF. The CDR3 nucleotides are TGTGCCAGCAGCTTCGGTTCCGAGAGGGGGGGGCAGTTCTTC.

This clone was observed a few times. The rearrangement joins TRBV2 to TRBJ1-1; D perhaps matches TRBD1 (6 bases). V shed 7 bases and J shed 5 bases, with 17 bases lying between them. The CDR3 sequence is 14 residues long. Germline values: CDR1 SNHLY, CDR2 FYNNEI. The chain's CDR3 is CASIGPQGWTEAFF. The CDR3, as DNA: TGTGCCAGCATCGGACCTCAGGGGTGGACTGAAGCTTTCTTT.

V usage is TRBV7-9 and J usage is TRBJ1-4, with 7 positions matching TRBD1. V dropped 5 bases and J dropped 6; count of bases not matched to a gene: 9. Per germline, CDR1 SEHNR and CDR2 FQNEAQ (reference sequence). The CDR3 length is 15 residues. The CDR3 reads CASSPDRLGDEKLFF. For the CDR3, the DNA is TGTGCCAGCAGCCCGGACAGGTTGGGGGATGAAAAACTGTTTTTT.

The gene calls are TRBV15 and TRBJ1-1, with D perhaps matching TRBD1 (5 bases). V was pared by 0 bases and J by 3 bases, with 17 bases between. Germline V gene data show CDR1 as LNHNV and CDR2 as YYDKDF (reference sequence). The CDR3 has 17 residues. The CDR3: CATSRDLGPGWDTEAFF. Here the CDR3 DNA reads TGTGCCACCAGCAGAGATCTGGGGCCAGGGTGGGACACTGAAGCTTTCTTT.

The rearrangement links TRBV28 to TRBJ1-6; D not resolved. This CDR3 contains 17 residues. CDR1 is MDHEN and CDR2 is SYDVKM in the germline V gene. V gave up 6 bases and J gave up 3 bases, with 18 bases separating them. DNA of the CDR3: TGTGCCAGCAGACTGACCCGCGGCGCGGGCTATAATTCACCCCTCCACTTT. Protein: CASRLTRGAGYNSPLHF.

V gene TRBV5-6 combines with J gene TRBJ1-1; 7 bases line up with TRBD1. From germline, CDR1 is SGHDT and CDR2 YYEEEE. The V segment lost 2 bases and the J segment 0 bases; nucleotides outside the gene matches: 4. CDR3 length: 15 amino acids. The CDR3 reads CASSFVGQLNTEAFF. Here the CDR3 DNA reads TGTGCCAGCAGCTTCGTGGGACAGTTGAACACTGAAGCTTTCTTT.

CDR3 nucleotide sequence: TGTGCCAGCAGTTCCCGTGGGGCAGTGGAATACAATGAGCAGTTCTTC. It yields the protein CASSSRGAVEYNEQFF. The chain carries TRBV27 and TRBJ2-1; tentative D call: TRBD1 (5 bases). The CDR3 has 16 residues. CDR1 and CDR2 from the germline V gene are MNHEY and SMNVEV (reference sequence). V shed 4 bases and J shed 4 bases, with 17 bases lying between them.

The chain employs TRBV19 and TRBJ2-7, with TRBD1 matching 12 bases. Trimming took 8 bases from V and 2 from J; bases not matched to a gene: 4. Germline V CDR1 and CDR2: LNHDA, SQIVND (reference sequence). The CDR3 runs 14 residues. CDR3 DNA: TGTGCCAGTTCCCGGGACAGGGGGCCCTACGAGCAGTACTTC. Its protein is CASSRDRGPYEQYF.

The chain links TRBV6-4 to TRBJ2-3; 10 nucleotides line up with TRBD2. The CDR3 totals 15 residues. The ends lost 5 bases at V and 6 bases at J; junction bases unmatched: 8. Looked up from germline, CDR1 is MRHNA and CDR2 is SNTAGT. The CDR3 spells CASSPTSGTADTQYF. The CDR3 bases are TGTGCCAGCAGTCCAACTAGCGGGACAGCGGATACGCAGTATTTT.

This chain joins TRBV19 and TRBJ1-5, with D maybe TRBD1 (5 bases). V was shortened by 7 bases and J by 6 bases, with 13 bases between the two germline ends. Germline CDR1 LNHDA, CDR2 SQIVND (reference sequence). CDR3 length: 13 amino acids. Here the CDR3 reads CASKRTTGQPQHF. The CDR3 coding sequence is TGTGCCAGTAAACGGACTACAGGTCAGCCCCAGCATTTT.

The CDR3 reads CASRTIRGEQYF. The DNA of the CDR3 is TGTGCCAGCAGAACTATCAGGGGCGAGCAGTACTTC. The genes are TRBV6-5 and TRBJ2-7; a weak D match, TRBD1 (6 bases). CDR3 length: 12 residues. V was cut by 6 bases and J by 6 bases, with 12 bases left in between. CDR1 and CDR2 (germline): MNHEY, SVGAGI.

The rearrangement uses TRBV10-3 and TRBJ2-1; D call uncertain. Trimming cost V 0 bases and J 8 bases, with 14 bases left between them. Germline CDR1 ENHRY, CDR2 SYGVKD. CDR3 length equals 15 residues. CDR3 loop: CAISESVLVSYEQFF. The CDR3 nucleotides are TGTGCCATCAGTGAGTCAGTTTTGGTGAGCTATGAGCAGTTCTTC.

The rearrangement uses TRBV7-9 and TRBJ2-5; 8 bases are a match to TRBD1. V dropped 2 bases and J dropped 1; count of bases not matched to a gene: 6. This CDR3 is built from 16 residues. Per the germline V gene, CDR1 is SEHNR and CDR2 is FQNEAQ (reference sequence). CDR3 loop: CASSLSGTGGQETQYF. CDR3 bases: TGTGCCAGCAGCTTATCTGGGACAGGAGGCCAAGAGACCCAGTACTTC. Full variable domain (missing parts from reference TRBV7-9 and TRBJ2-5): DTGVSQNPRHKITKRGQNVTFRCDPISEHNRLYWYRQTLGQGPEFLTYFQNEAQLEKSRLLSDRFSAERPKGSFSTLEIQRTEQGDSAMYLCASSLSGTGGQETQYFGPGTRLLVL.